These 18 T cell receptor beta chains originate from one sample sequenced in a study of blood T cell repertoires in COVID-19. Sequencing used immunoSEQ multiplex PCR; TCRdb keeps in-frame clones, though not all of them. Of roughly 340,000 clones in the sample, approximately 90% were seen once. Material for sequencing was peripheral blood. Receptors originate from a woman aged 18-30 years who had recovered from COVID-19.

The chain combines TRBV18 with TRBJ2-7; 7 bases align to TRBD1. Trimming cost V 4 bases and J 4 bases; bases outside gene matches: 10. The CDR3 covers 15 residues. Germline loops: CDR1 KGHSH, CDR2 LQKENI. The CDR3 DNA reads TGTGCCAGCTCACTTCATGGACAGGCGGCATACGAGCAGTACGTC. Translation: CASSLHGQAAYEQYV.

V gene TRBV11-3 combines with J gene TRBJ1-1; D may be TRBD1 (6 bases). Trimming took 1 base from V and 0 from J, leaving 12 bases between them. The CDR3 length is 16 residues. Germline CDR1 and CDR2: SGHNT and YENEEA. CDR3 bases: TGTGCCAGCAGCTTAGTTATCGCAGGGGTGAACACTGAAGCTTTCTTT. It translates to CASSLVIAGVNTEAFF. Supplemented by reference TRBV11-3 and TRBJ1-1, the full variable domain reads EAGVVQSPRYKIIEKKQPVAFWCNPISGHNTLYWYLQNLGQGPELLIRYENEEAVDDSQLPKDRFSAERLKGVDSTLKIQPAELGDSAVYLCASSLVIAGVNTEAFFGQGTRLTVV.

V usage is TRBV29-1 and J usage is TRBJ2-3; a possible D gene is TRBD2 (5 bases). CDR3 size: 15 residues. The germline V gene encodes CDR1 SQVTM and CDR2 ANQGSEA. V was clipped by 0 bases and J by 0 bases, with 10 bases between them. CDR3 in amino acids: CSVEERGSSTDTQYF. CDR3 in DNA: TGCAGCGTTGAAGAACGGGGATCTAGCACAGATACGCAGTATTTT.

The gene calls are TRBV6-1 and TRBJ2-1, with 8 bases identical to TRBD1. The CDR3 covers 16 residues. Looked up from germline, CDR1 is MNHNS and CDR2 is SASEGT. Trimming at V came to 1 base and at J to 1 base, leaving 3 bases not matched to a gene. CDR3 nucleotides: TGTGCCAGCAGTGAAGGACAGGGGAGGTCCTACAATGAGCAGTTCTTC. Its translation: CASSEGQGRSYNEQFF.

The CDR3 sequence is CASSFTTGVWGNQPQHF. The CDR3 region has the DNA TGTGCCAGCAGCTTTACTACAGGGGTATGGGGCAATCAGCCCCAGCATTTT. The V gene is TRBV7-8, the J gene TRBJ1-5; 7 positions agree with TRBD1. Germline V CDR1 and CDR2: SGHVS, FQNEAQ. The CDR3 contains 17 residues. With 3 bases clipped from V and 2 bases from J, the junction kept 10 bases outside the gene matches. The variable domain in full, completed from reference TRBV7-8 and TRBJ1-5, reads GAGVSQSPRYKVAKRGQDVALRCDPISGHVSLFWYQQALGQGPEFLTYFQNEAQLDKSGLPSDRFFAERPEGSVSTLKIQRTQQEDSAVYLCASSFTTGVWGNQPQHFGDGTRLSIL.

This chain connects TRBV29-1 to TRBJ1-2, with 11 bases lining up with TRBD1. The CDR3 spans 13 residues. Losses at the gene ends were 8 bases for V and 5 bases for J; bases not matched to a gene: 7. CDR1 is SQVTM and CDR2 is ANQGSEA in the germline V gene. The CDR3: CSIRTGGFYGYTF. In DNA form, the CDR3 reads TGCAGCATAAGGACAGGGGGCTTTTATGGCTACACCTTC.

J is TRBJ2-1 and V is TRBV28; 9 nucleotides match TRBD1. This CDR3 region has 19 residues. V shed 6 bases and J 0 bases; nucleotides not matched to a gene: 15. Looked up from germline, CDR1 is MDHEN and CDR2 is SYDVKM. CDR3 region: CASSPDRGMLSSSYNEQFF. DNA of the CDR3: TGTGCCAGCAGCCCGGACAGGGGCATGCTGTCAAGCTCCTACAATGAGCAGTTCTTC.

The chain uses TRBV7-8 and TRBJ2-1; D might be TRBD1 (7 bases). The CDR3 consists of 17 residues. The germline gives CDR1 SGHVS, CDR2 FQNEAQ. Trimming stripped 5 bases from V and 0 bases from J, with 17 bases between. In DNA form, the CDR3 reads TGTGCCAGCAGCCCCCCCCGGGGGACAGTCTCCTACAATGAGCAGTTCTTC. Protein: CASSPPRGTVSYNEQFF.

The chain joins TRBV6-2 or TRBV6-3 to TRBJ2-7, with a possible D match to TRBD2 (6 bases). Germline CDR1 and CDR2: MNHEY and SVGEGT. There are 14 residues in the CDR3. Trimming stripped 5 bases from V and 1 base from J, with 12 bases between. CDR3 loop: CASSSRDFSYEQYV. The CDR3, as DNA: TGTGCCAGCAGTAGCCGGGACTTTTCCTACGAGCAGTACGTC.

The gene calls are TRBV10-3 and TRBJ2-3; 13 positions agree with TRBD2. The CDR3 runs to 16 residues. Germline V gene lookup returns CDR1 ENHRY and CDR2 SYGVKD. Trimming at V came to 5 bases and at J to 3 bases, leaving 5 bases not matched to a gene. CDR3 residues: CAISPGLAGTTDTQYF. In DNA, the CDR3 is TGTGCCATCAGTCCGGGACTAGCGGGGACGACAGATACGCAGTATTTT.

The chain combines TRBV28 with TRBJ2-1; TRBD2 is a possible D gene (6 bases). In germline, CDR1 is MDHEN, CDR2 SYDVKM. This CDR3 comprises 13 residues. V shed 3 bases and J shed 8 bases, with 11 bases lying between them. The CDR3 region has the DNA TGTGCCAGCAGTTTTGGGGGGTTGGATGAGCAGTTCTTC. It yields the protein CASSFGGLDEQFF. Variable domain in full (rest from reference TRBV28 and TRBJ2-1): DVKVTQSSRYLVKRTGEKVFLECVQDMDHENMFWYRQDPGLGLRLIYFSYDVKMKEKGDIPEGYSVSREKKERFSLILESASTNQTSMYLCASSFGGLDEQFFGPGTRLTVL.

J is TRBJ1-5 and V is TRBV7-8; no reliable D call. Germline assignment: CDR1 SGHVS and CDR2 FQNEAQ. Deletions cut 2 bases from V and 2 bases from J, with 4 bases between. The CDR3 loop spans 13 amino acids. In nucleotides, the CDR3 is TGTGCCAGCAGCTTACGAGGCAATCAGCCCCAGCATTTT. This codes for CASSLRGNQPQHF. Full variable domain (missing parts from reference TRBV7-8 and TRBJ1-5): GAGVSQSPRYKVAKRGQDVALRCDPISGHVSLFWYQQALGQGPEFLTYFQNEAQLDKSGLPSDRFFAERPEGSVSTLKIQRTQQEDSAVYLCASSLRGNQPQHFGDGTRLSIL.

V is TRBV3-1 (or the pseudogene TRBV3-2) and J is TRBJ2-3; 9 nucleotides line up with TRBD2. The V gene end was trimmed by 3 bases and the J gene end by 6 bases; junction bases not matched to a gene: 10. The CDR3 covers 16 residues. Germline V gene data show CDR1 as LGHDT and CDR2 as YNNKEL (reference sequence). The CDR3 here is CASSQGLARGADTQYF. The CDR3, as DNA: TGTGCCAGCAGCCAGGGACTAGCCCGTGGGGCGGATACGCAGTATTTT.

CDR3 sequence: CASSTVGEGYQPQHF. The CDR3 bases are TGTGCCAGTAGTACCGTGGGGGAGGGTTACCAGCCCCAGCATTTT. This chain links TRBV19 with TRBJ1-5; weak D call: TRBD1 (5 bases). Germline values: CDR1 LNHDA, CDR2 SQIVND (reference sequence). The V end lost 4 bases, the J end lost 7 bases, and 17 bases lay between the germline ends. This CDR3 is 15 amino acids long.

The chain uses TRBV7-2 and TRBJ2-1, with D unclear. CDR3 length equals 12 residues. Germline loops: CDR1 SGHTA, CDR2 FQGNSA. Deletions cut 5 bases from V and 9 bases from J, with 11 bases between. The CDR3 DNA follows: TGTGCCAGCAGCCACCGGCGCGGTGAGCAGTTCTTC. Encoded protein: CASSHRRGEQFF.

This clone was detected once. The chain couples TRBV27 to TRBJ1-5, with D unclear. Germline V gene sequence: CDR1 MNHEY, CDR2 SMNVEV (reference sequence). The length of the CDR3 is 14 residues. V lost 1 base and J 3 bases, leaving 7 bases between the germline ends. CDR3 DNA: TGTGCCAGCAGTTTATTAGCGGACAATCAGCCCCAGCATTTT. The encoded protein is CASSLLADNQPQHF.

The rearrangement links TRBV11-3 to TRBJ1-3; D is unresolved. The V end was cut by 5 bases, the J end by 1 base, with 6 bases between. The CDR3 sequence is 13 residues long. Looked up from germline, CDR1 is SGHNT and CDR2 is YENEEA. CDR3 in DNA: TGTGCCAGCAGCGAGGCTTCTGGAAACACCATATATTTT. The encoded protein is CASSEASGNTIYF.

The chain is built from TRBV9 and TRBJ1-1, with 8 bases aligning to TRBD1. This CDR3 spans 15 amino acids. Germline CDR1 SGDLS, CDR2 YYNGEE. J was trimmed by 3 bases and V by 6 bases; bases with no gene match: 10. The CDR3 loop is CASTFGQGGYTEAFF. CDR3 DNA: TGTGCCAGCACCTTCGGACAGGGTGGTTACACTGAAGCTTTCTTT.